These 10 T cell receptor beta chains share one sample of origin, sequenced in a study of T cell responses to AZD1222 COVID-19 vaccine. The table came from immunoSEQ multiplex PCR; TCRdb's copy has only in-frame clones and leaves some out. The table includes roughly 100,000 clones, approximately 84% detected once. The sequencing here drew on peripheral blood, taken on day 0 of AZD1222 vaccination. The receptor set was obtained from an adult in good health.

This rearrangement joins TRBV5-1 to TRBJ1-2, with TRBD1 matching over 9 bases. The germline gives CDR1 SGHRS, CDR2 YFSETQ. This CDR3 has 15 residues. Unmatched junction bases numbered 6, after V lost 2 bases and J lost 4 bases. CDR3 residues: CASSFGTGWGYGYTF. The CDR3 DNA sequence: TGCGCCAGCAGCTTCGGGACAGGGTGGGGCTATGGCTACACCTTC.

The chain couples TRBV28 to TRBJ1-2, with D possibly matching TRBD1 (6 bases). Germline V gene lookup returns CDR1 MDHEN and CDR2 SYDVKM. The CDR3 extends over 12 amino acids. The germline V and J ends were trimmed by 5 bases and 8 bases, with 12 bases remaining between them. The DNA for the CDR3 is TGTGCCAGCAGTGACGAGGGGGTGGGCTACACCTTC. Its protein product is CASSDEGVGYTF.

V and J are TRBV2 and TRBJ2-1, with 10 positions matching TRBD2. V lost 6 bases and J lost 3; bases outside the gene matches: 5. Per germline, CDR1 SNHLY and CDR2 FYNNEI. The CDR3 loop spans 15 amino acids. Here the CDR3 reads CASSSGTSDYNEQFF. CDR3 DNA: TGTGCCAGCAGCAGCGGGACTAGCGACTACAATGAGCAGTTCTTC.

The chain combines TRBV7-3 with TRBJ2-1, with 8 bases that match TRBD2. This CDR3 is built from 13 residues. The V gene end was trimmed by 5 bases and the J gene end by 7 bases; junction bases not matched to a gene: 4. Per the germline V gene, CDR1 is SGHTA and CDR2 is FQGTGA. The DNA for the CDR3 is TGTGCCAGCAGCGAGGTAGCGGGAAATGAGCAGTTCTTC. It codes for CASSEVAGNEQFF.

The chain joins TRBV28 to TRBJ2-2, with D maybe TRBD1 (6 bases). The CDR3 contains 13 residues. V was trimmed by 10 bases and J by 5 bases, leaving 14 bases between them. Germline V gene lookup returns CDR1 MDHEN and CDR2 SYDVKM. The CDR3 spells CAIRGHRTGELFF. In DNA, the CDR3 is TGTGCCATCAGGGGACACCGAACCGGGGAGCTGTTTTTT. Combining the CDR3 with reference TRBV28 and TRBJ2-2 gives the whole variable domain DVKVTQSSRYLVKRTGEKVFLECVQDMDHENMFWYRQDPGLGLRLIYFSYDVKMKEKGDIPEGYSVSREKKERFSLILESASTNQTSMYLCAIRGHRTGELFFGEGSRLTVL.

A single count supports this clone. The chain carries TRBV19 and TRBJ2-5; D may be TRBD1 (5 bases). This CDR3 region has 13 residues. The germline gives CDR1 LNHDA, CDR2 SQIVND (reference sequence). The ends were cut back, 4 bases at V and 9 bases at J, with 15 bases in the middle. Written as DNA, the CDR3 is TGTGCCAGTAGTACCGCAGGGTCTGGGGCCCAGTACTTC. Protein product: CASSTAGSGAQYF.

The CDR3, as DNA: TGTGCCAGCTCATCTAGCCAGGCGCGGAACACTGAAGCTTTCTTT. Its protein product is CASSSSQARNTEAFF. The chain carries TRBV18 and TRBJ1-1; the D is unclear. V gave up 5 bases and J gave up 1 base, with 14 bases separating them. Germline assignment: CDR1 KGHSH and CDR2 LQKENI. This CDR3 has 15 amino acids.

This chain links TRBV7-2 with TRBJ2-1; 7 nucleotides agree with TRBD2. Germline loops: CDR1 SGHTA, CDR2 FQGNSA. The CDR3 has 16 residues. V was clipped by 2 bases and J by 1 base; unmatched bases: 5. CDR3 protein: CASSLLSGTSYNEQFF. For the CDR3, the DNA is TGTGCCAGCAGCTTACTCAGCGGGACGTCCTACAATGAGCAGTTCTTC.

The rearrangement joins TRBV7-8 to TRBJ1-2; no definite D call. Trimming took 0 bases from V and 3 from J, leaving 11 bases between them. Germline CDR1 SGHVS, CDR2 FQNEAQ. The CDR3 runs to 15 residues. The CDR3 bases are TGTGCCAGCAGCTTAGCAATAGCGGGTGACTATGGCTACACCTTC. This translates into CASSLAIAGDYGYTF.

The chain has TRBV11-3 and TRBJ2-7, with D possibly matching TRBD1 (5 bases). The CDR3 has 13 amino acids. With 6 bases removed from V and 5 bases from J, the gap between germline ends came to 14 bases. The germline CDR1 and CDR2 sequences are SGHNT and YENEEA. CDR3 residues: CASSISQGNEQYF. The CDR3 bases are TGTGCCAGCAGTATATCCCAGGGTAACGAGCAGTACTTC.